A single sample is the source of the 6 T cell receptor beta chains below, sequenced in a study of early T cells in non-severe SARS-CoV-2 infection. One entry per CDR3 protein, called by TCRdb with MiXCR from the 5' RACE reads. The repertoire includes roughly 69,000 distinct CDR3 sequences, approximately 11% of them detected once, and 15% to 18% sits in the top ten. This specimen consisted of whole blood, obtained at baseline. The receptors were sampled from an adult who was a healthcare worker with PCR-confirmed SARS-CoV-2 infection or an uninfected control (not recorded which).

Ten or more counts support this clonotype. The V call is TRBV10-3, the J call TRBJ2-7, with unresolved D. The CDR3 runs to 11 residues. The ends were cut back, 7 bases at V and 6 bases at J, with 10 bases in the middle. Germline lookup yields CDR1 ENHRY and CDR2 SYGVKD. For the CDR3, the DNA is TGTGCCATCAAAGACCTCGGCGAGCAGTACTTC. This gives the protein CAIKDLGEQYF.

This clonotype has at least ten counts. CDR3 residues: CASSLSTNGNEQFF. Here the CDR3 DNA reads TGTGCCAGCAGTTTGAGTACCAACGGGAATGAGCAGTTCTTC. This chain links TRBV27 with TRBJ2-1; the D is unclear. The CDR3 consists of 14 residues. The germline V and J ends were trimmed by 3 bases and 7 bases, with 13 bases remaining between them. Germline CDR1 reads MNHEY; CDR2 reads SMNVEV (reference sequence).

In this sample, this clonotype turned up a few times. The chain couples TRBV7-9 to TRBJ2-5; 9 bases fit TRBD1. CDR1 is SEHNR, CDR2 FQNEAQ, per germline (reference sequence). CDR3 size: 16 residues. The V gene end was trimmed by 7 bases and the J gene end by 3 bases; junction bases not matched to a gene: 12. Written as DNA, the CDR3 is TGTGCCAGCACCCCAGGAGAGGGGGACAGGGAAGAGACCCAGTACTTC. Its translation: CASTPGEGDREETQYF.

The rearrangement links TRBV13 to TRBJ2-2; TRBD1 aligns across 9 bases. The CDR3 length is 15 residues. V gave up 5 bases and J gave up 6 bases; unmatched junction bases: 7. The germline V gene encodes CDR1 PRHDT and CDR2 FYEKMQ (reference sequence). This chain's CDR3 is CASSPQDRGPGELFF. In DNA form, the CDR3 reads TGTGCCAGCAGCCCTCAGGACAGGGGCCCCGGGGAGCTGTTTTTT.

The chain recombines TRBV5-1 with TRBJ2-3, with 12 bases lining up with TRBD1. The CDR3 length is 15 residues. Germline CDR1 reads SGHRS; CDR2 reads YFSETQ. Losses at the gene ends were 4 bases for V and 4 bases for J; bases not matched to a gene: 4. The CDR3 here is CASSPGTGGADTQYF. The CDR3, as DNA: TGCGCCAGCAGCCCCGGGACAGGGGGCGCAGATACGCAGTATTTT.

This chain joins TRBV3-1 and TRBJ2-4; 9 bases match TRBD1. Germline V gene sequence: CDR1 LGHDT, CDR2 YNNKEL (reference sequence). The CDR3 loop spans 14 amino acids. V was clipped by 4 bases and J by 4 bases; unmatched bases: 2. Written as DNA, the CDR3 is TGTGCCAGCAGCCTTGGGACAGGGAAAAACATTCAGTACTTC. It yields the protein CASSLGTGKNIQYF.